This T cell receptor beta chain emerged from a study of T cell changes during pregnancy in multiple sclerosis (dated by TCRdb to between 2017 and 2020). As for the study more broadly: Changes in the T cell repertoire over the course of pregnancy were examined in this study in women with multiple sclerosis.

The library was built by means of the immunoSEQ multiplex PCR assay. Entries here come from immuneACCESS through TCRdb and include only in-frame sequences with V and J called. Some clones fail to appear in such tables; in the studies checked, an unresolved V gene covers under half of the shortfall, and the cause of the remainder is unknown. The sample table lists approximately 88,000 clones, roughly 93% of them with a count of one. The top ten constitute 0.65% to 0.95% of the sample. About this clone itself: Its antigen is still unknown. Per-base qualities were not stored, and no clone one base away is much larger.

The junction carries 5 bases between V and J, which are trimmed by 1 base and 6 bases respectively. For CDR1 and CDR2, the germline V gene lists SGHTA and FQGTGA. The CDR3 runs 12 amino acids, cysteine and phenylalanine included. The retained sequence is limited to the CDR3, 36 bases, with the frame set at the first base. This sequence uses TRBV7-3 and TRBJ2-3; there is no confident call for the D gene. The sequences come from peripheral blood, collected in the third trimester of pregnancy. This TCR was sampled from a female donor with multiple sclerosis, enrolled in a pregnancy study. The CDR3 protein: CASSLMGDTQYF. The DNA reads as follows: TGTGCCAGCAGCTTAATGGGCGATACGCAGTATTTT.